Sequencing of this TCR beta chain was carried out in a study of T cell clonotyping in hematopoietic cell transplantation. Regarding the study as a whole: Graft donor and pretransplant recipient Inverse Simpson Index values predicted broader posttransplant TCR diversity. Recipient TCR diversity dropped after transplant; expanded clonotypes rose from day 30 to 180.

Produced via immunoSEQ multiplex PCR; TCRdb's table is partial and in-frame only. The sample shows roughly 13,000 clones, just under 95% of them seen only once. Points on this clone: The antigen is unknown.

The receptor comes from a female patient aged 50 to 60 who had an allogeneic stem cell transplant from an unrelated donor, so the T cells may come from the graft donor. Some clones in this sample may be carry-over from other donors' samples. Sequencing was performed on PBMCs, taken 100 days after allogeneic stem cell transplant.

CDR3: CASSLRGTYEQYF. CDR3 in DNA: TGTGCCAGCAGCTTGCGGGGGACCTACGAGCAGTACTTC. The chain carries TRBV7-2 and TRBJ2-7; TRBD2 aligns across 7 bases. Trimming took 3 bases from V and 2 from J; bases not matched to a gene: 1. The CDR3 has 13 residues. Germline V lookup: CDR1 SGHTA, CDR2 FQGNSA.